A single T cell receptor beta chain is shown here with its context. The record originates from a study of blood T cell repertoires in COVID-19. Study-level background: Italy, Spain and the United States were the sources of the convalescent and acute COVID-19 samples. T cells, B-cell-depleted T cells, or PBMCs supplied cDNA or gDNA.

This CDR3 is built from 15 residues. The germline V gene encodes CDR1 SEHNR and CDR2 FQNEAQ (reference sequence). Trimming cost V 11 bases and J 0 bases, with 17 bases left between them. The authors' processing: Researchers report that nucleated cell counts were estimated from reference gene primer amplification. Method: immunoSEQ multiplex PCR; TCRdb's copy keeps in-frame clones and lacks some. The D gene and trimming were derived from the DNA, and the V and J assignments and clone size from that table. The table records roughly 250,000 clones, roughly 85% of them present only once. This receptor was identified in a man aged 35-49 years with acute or convalescent COVID-19. The rearrangement uses TRBV7-9 and TRBJ2-1; the D gene is possibly TRBD2 (6 bases). The sample was peripheral blood. CDR3 sequence reads: CAGGVGSSSYNEQFF. The CDR3 bases are TGTGCCGGCGGGGTCGGCAGTAGCTCCTACAATGAGCAGTTCTTC.